The source of this T cell receptor (beta chain) is a study of Ad26.COV2.S vaccination and SARS-CoV-2 variants. There are 15 residues in the CDR3. The V end was cut by 2 bases, the J end by 0 bases, with 10 bases between. Germline V lookup: CDR1 MNHEY, CDR2 SMNVEV (reference sequence). Concerning this clone: Its antigen is not known.

Whole-study findings and limits: Similar non-spike TCR breadth was seen in vaccine and placebo recipients. The TCR breadth and depth analyses may have understated or missed part of the total T cell responses.

Using immunoSEQ multiplex PCR, the repertoire was profiled, and TCRdb retains in-frame clones only, with some absent. This sample has 380,000 or so clones, with 83% found just once. Treatment defined: 15 to 20 received Ad26.COV2.S at low or high dose, single or two shots; roughly five received placebo; per-sample allocation not given. All samples were drawn on day 63, counting from the first vaccine or placebo injection. The chain recombines TRBV27 with TRBJ1-1, with a possible D match to TRBD1 (6 bases). The receptor was derived from a person aged 18-65 years who received the Ad26.COV2.S COVID-19 vaccine or a placebo. Here the sequenced sample was peripheral blood, taken in a trial of Ad26.COV2.S vaccine versus placebo. CDR3 residues: CASSLGGQLNTEAFF. As DNA, the CDR3 is TGTGCCAGCAGTTTAGGCGGACAGCTGAACACTGAAGCTTTCTTT.